A single sample gave rise to the 16 T cell receptor beta chains below, sequenced in a study of blood T cell repertoires in COVID-19. Measured with immunoSEQ multiplex PCR; TCRdb has only the in-frame clones, and not every one. The sample lists 190,000 or so clones; less than 95% were seen once. The specimen was peripheral blood. These receptors were obtained from a man under 40 with COVID-19, enrolled during active disease.

The rearrangement links TRBV6-2 or TRBV6-3 to TRBJ1-1; 9 bases line up with TRBD1. Trimming cost V 6 bases and J 1 base; bases outside gene matches: 6. This CDR3 is built from 15 residues. CDR1 and CDR2 (germline): MNHEY, SVGEGT. In DNA, the CDR3 is TGTGCCAGCAGCCACAGGGGGCTGAGGAACACTGAAGCTTTCTTT. Protein: CASSHRGLRNTEAFF.

The genes are TRBV6-5 and TRBJ1-2, with 7 bases identical to TRBD1. The CDR3 runs to 14 residues. The J segment lost 5 bases and the V segment lost 6 bases, leaving 9 bases of the junction unmatched. Germline CDR1 reads MNHEY; CDR2 reads SVGAGI. CDR3 nucleotide sequence: TGTGCCAGCAGCCCCCCGGGACAGACATATGGCTACACCTTC. Its translation is CASSPPGQTYGYTF.

This clone appeared a few times. The rearrangement uses TRBV5-1 and TRBJ1-1; tentative D call: TRBD1 (5 bases). The CDR3 has 16 amino acids. Trimming cost V 3 bases and J 0 bases, with 15 bases left between them. Germline assignment: CDR1 SGHRS and CDR2 YFSETQ. For the CDR3, the DNA is TGCGCCAGCAGCTCCGCCATTGGGGGGATGAACACTGAAGCTTTCTTT. This sequence encodes CASSSAIGGMNTEAFF.

The gene calls are TRBV19 and TRBJ2-7; 9 bases are shared with TRBD2. The CDR3 is made up of 17 amino acids. V lost 1 base, J lost 2 bases, and 9 bases stayed unmatched. CDR1 and CDR2 from the germline V gene are LNHDA and SQIVND (reference sequence). The CDR3: CASSIAPATSGTYEQYF. Written as DNA, the CDR3 is TGTGCCAGTAGTATAGCCCCCGCGACTAGCGGTACCTACGAGCAGTACTTC.

The chain joins TRBV14 to TRBJ2-5; D might be TRBD2 (5 bases). The CDR3 is 13 residues long. V was clipped by 0 bases and J by 9 bases, with 11 bases between them. Germline loops: CDR1 SGHDN, CDR2 FVKESK. Written as DNA, the CDR3 is TGTGCCAGCAGCCAAGATTGGTCCGGGGCCCAGTACTTC. Amino acid sequence: CASSQDWSGAQYF.

This chain connects TRBV6-5 to TRBJ1-2; D gene uncertain. Germline CDR1 reads MNHEY; CDR2 reads SVGAGI. Trimming pared 8 bases from V and 2 bases from J, leaving 9 bases between. The CDR3 has 12 amino acids. The CDR3 DNA reads TGTGCCAGCTATCCTAGCAACTATGGCTACACCTTC. Translated, it gives CASYPSNYGYTF.

A note on this clone: Germline and junction disagree at one end, which may indicate a read error. The chain links TRBV7-3 to TRBJ1-2; 9 bases agree with TRBD1. This CDR3 has 15 residues. From germline, CDR1 is SGHTA and CDR2 FQGTGA. The DNA of the CDR3 is TGTGCCAGCAGCGTAACAGGGGGCGTTGGCTATGGCTACACCTTC. Residues: CASSVTGGVGYGYTF.

The rearrangement joins TRBV4-1 to TRBJ2-4, with a weak D call TRBD2 (5 bases). V was cut by 6 bases and J by 4 bases, with 13 bases left in between. The CDR3 loop spans 14 amino acids. Germline V lookup: CDR1 MGHRA, CDR2 YSYEKL. The CDR3 loop reads CASSSATRKNIQYF. CDR3 nucleotides: TGCGCCAGCAGTTCCGCTACTAGAAAAAACATTCAGTACTTC.

V is TRBV5-6 and J is TRBJ1-2, with D perhaps TRBD1 (5 bases). Per the germline V gene, CDR1 is SGHDT and CDR2 is YYEEEE. This CDR3 region has 15 residues. V dropped 1 base and J dropped 0 bases, with 10 bases sitting between them. This chain's CDR3 is CASSLYGAANYGYTF. For the CDR3, the DNA is TGTGCCAGCAGCTTGTATGGGGCGGCTAACTATGGCTACACCTTC.

The chain has TRBV7-9 and TRBJ2-2; D unclear. Between the trimmed V and J ends, which lost 1 base and 4 bases, there was a span of 7 bases. The germline V gene encodes CDR1 SEHNR and CDR2 FQNEAQ (reference sequence). The CDR3 totals 14 residues. CDR3 nucleotide sequence: TGTGCCAGCAGCTTAGGATACGGCACCGGGGAGCTGTTTTTT. Its translation is CASSLGYGTGELFF. The full variable domain, rest sourced from reference TRBV7-9 and TRBJ2-2, is DTGVSQNPRHKITKRGQNVTFRCDPISEHNRLYWYRQTLGQGPEFLTYFQNEAQLEKSRLLSDRFSAERPKGSFSTLEIQRTEQGDSAMYLCASSLGYGTGELFFGEGSRLTVL.

This sequence joins TRBV18 and TRBJ1-6; 8 nucleotides match TRBD1. The CDR3 contains 15 residues. The V segment lost 4 bases and the J segment 6 bases; nucleotides outside the gene matches: 5. CDR1 KGHSH and CDR2 LQKENI come from the germline V gene. DNA of the CDR3: TGTGCCAGCTCACTACCGGGACAGGTTAATTCACCCCTCCACTTT. This gives the protein CASSLPGQVNSPLHF.

V is TRBV19 and J is TRBJ1-2; D not resolved. V dropped 4 bases and J dropped 3 bases, with 18 bases sitting between them. Per germline, CDR1 LNHDA and CDR2 SQIVND (reference sequence). CDR3 size: 16 residues. CDR3 coding DNA: TGTGCCAGTAGTAACCCTTCAGGAGGCACTTACTATGGCTACACCTTC. The encoded protein is CASSNPSGGTYYGYTF.

Only one count was recorded for this clone. This sequence joins TRBV30 and TRBJ1-3; 7 bases match TRBD1. This CDR3 has 13 residues. The junction had 8 bases not matched to a gene; V was cut back by 8 bases and J by 4 bases. Germline V gives CDR1 GTSNPN, CDR2 SVGIG (reference sequence). CDR3 bases: TGTGCCAGTGACAGGGCTGGGGGAAACACCATATATTTT. It is translated as CASDRAGGNTIYF.

The gene calls are TRBV10-1 and TRBJ1-1, with 11 bases lining up with TRBD1. CDR3 length: 16 amino acids. Per the germline V gene, CDR1 is WNHNN and CDR2 is SYGVQD (reference sequence). V dropped 7 bases and J dropped 6; count of bases not matched to a gene: 13. The CDR3 sequence is CASTPPKGQGAPEAFF. Here the CDR3 DNA reads TGCGCCAGCACTCCCCCCAAAGGACAGGGGGCCCCTGAAGCTTTCTTT.

CDR3 region: CASSLRGGADTQYF. CDR3 nucleotides: TGCGCCAGCAGCTTGCGGGGGGGAGCAGATACGCAGTATTTT. The chain employs TRBV5-1 and TRBJ2-3; TRBD2 matches at 8 bases. Germline V gives CDR1 SGHRS, CDR2 YFSETQ. The CDR3 runs 14 residues. The V and J ends lost 1 base and 4 bases, in that order; junction bases with no gene match: 2.

This chain uses TRBV13 with TRBJ1-3; TRBD1 aligns across 7 bases. The CDR3 has 16 amino acids. CDR1 PRHDT and CDR2 FYEKMQ come from the germline V gene (reference sequence). The junction had 7 bases not matched to a gene; V was cut back by 5 bases and J by 0 bases. The CDR3 DNA sequence: TGTGCCAGCAGCGCAACAGGGGAGAACTCTGGAAACACCATATATTTT. Its protein is CASSATGENSGNTIYF.